Below are 14 T cell receptor beta chains sequenced from a single sample in a study of post-analysis software for immune sequencing data. Study-wide findings and caveats: Five or six TRBV segments, TRBV5-6, TRBV5-1 and TRBV20-1 among them, were found more frequent in patients than controls.

Each TCR beta cDNA library carried unique molecular identifiers. TCRdb reprocessed the PCR reads with MiXCR, giving one entry per CDR3 protein. Counted here are approximately 770,000 distinct CDR3 sequences, around 45% occurring once; the ten biggest clones make up roughly 4.9%. No antigen is known for these receptors. Sequenced input: blood. The receptor set was obtained from a girl between 10 and 17 years old with multiple sclerosis.

This clonotype was counted a few times. The V and J genes are TRBV20-1 and TRBJ2-7; TRBD1 or TRBD2 may be the D gene (5 bases each). This CDR3 spans 14 amino acids. The germline CDR1 and CDR2 sequences are DFQATT and SNEGSKA (reference sequence). Deletions cut 6 bases from V and 2 bases from J, with 17 bases between. The CDR3 nucleotides are TGCAGTGCGAACCGGGACCCTCCGACCTACGAGCAGTACTTC. Protein product: CSANRDPPTYEQYF.

J is TRBJ2-1 and V is TRBV6-1; TRBD2 matches 11 bases. CDR3 length: 15 residues. Germline CDR1 MNHNS, CDR2 SASEGT. The V segment lost 6 bases and the J segment 8 bases; nucleotides outside the gene matches: 9. CDR3 nucleotide sequence: TGTGCCAGCAGAACGACTAGCGGGGCGGAGGATGAGCAGTTCTTC. This translates into CASRTTSGAEDEQFF.

The chain couples TRBV10-1 to TRBJ2-3; D is ambiguous. The CDR3 is 15 residues long. Germline CDR1 WNHNN, CDR2 SYGVQD (reference sequence). V was pared by 3 bases and J by 1 base, with 11 bases between. The CDR3 DNA is TGCGCCAGCAGTGAAGGTGGTTCCCGCACAGATACGCAGTATTTT. Its translation: CASSEGGSRTDTQYF.

This clonotype was counted a few times. The chain uses TRBV11-2 and TRBJ2-7; D assignment may be TRBD1 or TRBD2 (5 bases each). The germline CDR1 and CDR2 sequences are SGHAT and FQNNGV. The ends were cut back, 5 bases at V and 3 bases at J, with 14 bases in the middle. CDR3 length: 14 residues. The CDR3 DNA follows: TGTGCCAGCAGCGCTCGCCCGAGGGGCTACGAGCAGTACTTC. Translated: CASSARPRGYEQYF.

This clonotype has just a few counts. V gene TRBV13 combines with J gene TRBJ1-1; the D gene is possibly TRBD1 (5 bases). Germline V gene lookup returns CDR1 PRHDT and CDR2 FYEKMQ (reference sequence). The length of the CDR3 is 14 residues. With 5 bases removed from V and 0 bases from J, the gap between germline ends came to 10 bases. CDR3 sequence (DNA): TGTGCCAGCAGCCCCGAGGGGCTGAACACTGAAGCTTTCTTT. This codes for CASSPEGLNTEAFF.

This clonotype was counted only a few times. V is TRBV14 and J is TRBJ1-2; D unclear. CDR1 and CDR2 (germline): SGHDN, FVKESK. Trimming took off 1 base at V and 2 bases at J, with 17 bases between the two ends. The CDR3 totals 17 residues. In nucleotides, the CDR3 is TGTGCCAGCAGCCAAGTCGGCAGCCACCTTACCAACTATGGCTACACCTTC. Protein sequence: CASSQVGSHLTNYGYTF.

This rearrangement joins TRBV5-5 to TRBJ2-5; 10 bases are a match to TRBD2. The germline gives CDR1 SGHKS, CDR2 YYEKEE (reference sequence). CDR3 size: 15 residues. The V gene end was trimmed by 3 bases and the J gene end by 2 bases; junction bases not matched to a gene: 4. CDR3 in amino acids: CASSWGTSAQETQYF. Here the CDR3 DNA reads TGTGCCAGCAGCTGGGGGACTAGCGCACAAGAGACCCAGTACTTC.

The chain links TRBV6-1 to TRBJ2-5; 7 bases are shared with TRBD1. Germline V gene sequence: CDR1 MNHNS, CDR2 SASEGT. CDR3 length: 14 amino acids. The ends lost 6 bases at V and 5 bases at J; junction bases unmatched: 9. The CDR3 DNA reads as TGTGCCAGCAGCCCCCCAGGGGGAGACGAGACCCAGTACTTC. It codes for CASSPPGGDETQYF.

The gene calls are TRBV4-3 and TRBJ2-7, with 7 bases matching TRBD2. Trimming cost V 5 bases and J 2 bases; bases outside gene matches: 15. The germline V gene encodes CDR1 LGHNA and CDR2 YSLEER. The CDR3 is made up of 17 amino acids. Here the CDR3 DNA reads TGCGCCAGCAGCTACACCCCTGGGGGAGGGCAGACCTACGAGCAGTACTTC. Translating it yields CASSYTPGGGQTYEQYF.

The chain couples TRBV29-1 to TRBJ1-1; D might be TRBD1 (6 bases). V was trimmed by 6 bases and J by 11 bases, leaving 22 bases between them. The CDR3 length is 13 residues. Germline loops: CDR1 SQVTM, CDR2 ANQGSEA. Written as DNA, the CDR3 is TGCAGCGTCCTAAATGTGGTACAGGGAGTCGCTTTCTTT. It codes for CSVLNVVQGVAFF.

Only a few counts were recorded for this clonotype. The rearrangement uses TRBV20-1 and TRBJ2-5; possible D gene TRBD1, 5 bases. Germline CDR1 and CDR2: DFQATT and SNEGSKA (reference sequence). CDR3 length: 13 residues. V gave up 1 base and J gave up 5 bases, with 11 bases separating them. The CDR3 nucleotides read TGCAGTGCTAGAGCCAGGGCTAGGGAGACCCAGTACTTC. Amino acids: CSARARARETQYF.

This clonotype was seen a handful of times. The J gene is TRBJ1-4, the V gene TRBV4-1; weak D call: TRBD1 (6 bases). The CDR3 has 16 amino acids. Per germline, CDR1 MGHRA and CDR2 YSYEKL. Trimming pared 0 bases from V and 7 bases from J, leaving 15 bases between. The CDR3 here is CASSQEEQGDFEKLFF. The CDR3 DNA is TGCGCCAGCAGCCAAGAGGAACAGGGCGATTTTGAAAAACTGTTTTTT.

V is TRBV12-3 or TRBV12-4 and J is TRBJ2-1; tentative D call: TRBD1 (5 bases). V lost 7 bases and J lost 0, with 10 bases in between. The CDR3 runs to 14 residues. The chain's CDR3 is CASKTGISYNEQFF. CDR3 DNA: TGTGCCAGCAAAACAGGTATCTCCTACAATGAGCAGTTCTTC.

The rearrangement joins TRBV10-1 to TRBJ2-1; D might be TRBD1 (5 bases). The CDR3 consists of 12 residues. Trimming took off 4 bases at V and 8 bases at J, with 9 bases between the two ends. The germline V gene has CDR1 WNHNN and CDR2 SYGVQD (reference sequence). The CDR3 DNA sequence: TGCGCCAGCAGTGGACAGTATTATGAGCAGTTCTTC. This translates into CASSGQYYEQFF.